Following are 2 T cell receptor beta chains from one sample sequenced in a study of blood T cell repertoires in COVID-19. Produced via immunoSEQ multiplex PCR; TCRdb's table is partial and in-frame only. The sample yields 250,000 to 300,000 clones, about 68% seen once. Input material: peripheral blood. These receptors came from a woman older than 75 with acute or convalescent COVID-19.

The CDR3 loop reads CASSSGQGLYGYTF. For the CDR3, the DNA is TGTGCCAGCAGCTCAGGACAGGGGCTCTATGGCTACACCTTC. The chain employs TRBV5-5 and TRBJ1-2, with 9 nucleotides matching TRBD1. The CDR3 runs to 14 residues. Germline V lookup: CDR1 SGHKS, CDR2 YYEKEE (reference sequence). Losses at the gene ends were 3 bases for V and 4 bases for J; bases not matched to a gene: 4.

The rearrangement links TRBV6-5 to TRBJ1-2; 9 bases fit TRBD1. CDR1 and CDR2 from the germline V gene are MNHEY and SVGAGI. The CDR3 spans 15 residues. The trim removed 5 bases at V and 8 bases at J, leaving 12 bases unmatched. The CDR3 region is CASSKLDRGLWGYTF. The CDR3 DNA reads as TGTGCCAGCAGTAAACTGGACAGGGGATTATGGGGCTACACCTTC.